The sequence of this T cell receptor (beta chain) was determined in a study of OX40 agonist ivuxolimab in advanced cancers. Study-level findings and limits: The study found among the lowest clonal expansion in partial responders at 0.1-3.0 mg/kg.

In this sample, this clone turned up a few times. Its target is unknown. Repertoires were generated with immunoSEQ multiplex PCR, while TCRdb's copy carries only in-frame clones and drops some. The data hold about 76,000 clones, with 75% to 90% observed a single time. This sequence originates from an adult with an advanced solid tumor such as melanoma, head and neck, liver or kidney cancer. Sequencing was performed on CD4+ or CD8+ T cells sorted from blood, taken in a trial of the OX40 agonist ivuxolimab.

The CDR3, as DNA: TGTGCCAGCAGCGAGACAAGGCGTTCACCCCTCCACTTT. Its protein product is CASSETRRSPLHF. The rearrangement joins TRBV6-4 to TRBJ1-6, with D uncertain. The V end lost 6 bases, the J end lost 9 bases, and 12 bases lay between the germline ends. CDR3 size: 13 residues. From germline, CDR1 is MRHNA and CDR2 SNTAGT.